Each of the 17 T cell receptor beta chains below was sequenced from the same sample in a study of Ad26.COV2.S vaccination and SARS-CoV-2 variants. Treatment: over 15 received Ad26.COV2.S at low or high dose, single or two shots; several received placebo; per-sample allocation not given. Sampling took place 63 days after the first vaccine or placebo injection. TCRdb's copy holds only in-frame clones and misses some; the assay was immunoSEQ multiplex PCR. The profile shows some 290,000 clones, 70% to 90% of them singletons. The sequencing here drew on peripheral blood, taken in a trial of Ad26.COV2.S vaccine versus placebo. The receptors here all came from a person aged 18 to 59 who received the Ad26.COV2.S COVID-19 vaccine or a placebo.

This clone occurred a few times. The rearrangement uses TRBV3-1 (or the pseudogene TRBV3-2) and TRBJ2-1; 7 bases align to TRBD1. The junction had 6 bases not matched to a gene; V was cut back by 0 bases and J by 10 bases. CDR1 and CDR2 from the germline V gene are LGHDT and YNNKEL (reference sequence). This CDR3 comprises 14 residues. CDR3 coding DNA: TGTGCCAGCAGCCAAGAAACGACAGGGTTCGAGCAGTTCTTC. This gives the protein CASSQETTGFEQFF.

This chain links TRBV18 with TRBJ1-1; tentative D call: TRBD1 (5 bases). The CDR3 spans 14 residues. Germline V CDR1 and CDR2: KGHSH, LQKENI. V lost 4 bases to trimming and J lost 3 bases, with 12 bases between them. CDR3 bases: TGTGCCAGCTCACGGTCCCGGGGGGACACTGAAGCTTTCTTT. The encoded protein is CASSRSRGDTEAFF.

This chain connects TRBV3-1 (or the pseudogene TRBV3-2) to TRBJ2-2; D gene unclear. The germline V gene encodes CDR1 LGHDT and CDR2 YNNKEL (reference sequence). Trimming left V 1 base short and J 4 bases short, with 7 bases between. The CDR3 extends over 14 amino acids. In DNA, the CDR3 is TGTGCCAGCAGCCAAGTCCAATCCACCGGGGAGCTGTTTTTT. It encodes CASSQVQSTGELFF.

Notes on this clone: Other DNA sequences in this sample translate to the same CDR3. V is TRBV2 and J is TRBJ2-5; D remains ambiguous. Germline lookup yields CDR1 SNHLY and CDR2 FYNNEI. This CDR3 has 11 amino acids. The V end was cut by 4 bases, the J end by 5 bases, with 5 bases between. The CDR3 nucleotides are TGTGCCAGCAGTGTCCAGGAGACCCAGTACTTC. Protein sequence: CASSVQETQYF.

The table lists this clone with a count of one. The V and J genes are TRBV29-1 and TRBJ1-1; 8 bases map to TRBD1. Trimming at V came to 8 bases and at J to 1 base, leaving 6 bases not matched to a gene. This CDR3 comprises 13 residues. CDR1 is SQVTM, CDR2 ANQGSEA, per germline. The CDR3 DNA is TGCAGCTCGTGGACAGGGAGGAACACTGAAGCTTTCTTT. This translates into CSSWTGRNTEAFF.

J is TRBJ2-3 and V is TRBV5-6; TRBD2 is a possible D gene (6 bases). Trimming removed 1 base from V and 8 bases from J, with 20 bases in between. The CDR3 runs 16 residues. The germline CDR1 and CDR2 sequences are SGHDT and YYEEEE. Here the CDR3 DNA reads TGTGCCAGCAGCTTGATGGGGAGTTGGGAGGAAGGTACGCAGTATTTT. This codes for CASSLMGSWEEGTQYF.

The chain employs TRBV5-5 and TRBJ2-6, with D maybe TRBD1 (6 bases). V was clipped by 4 bases and J by 0 bases, with 11 bases between them. CDR1 is SGHKS, CDR2 YYEKEE, per germline (reference sequence). The CDR3 consists of 16 residues. CDR3 DNA sequence: TGTGCCAGCAGCGCCGGGACATACTCTGGGGCCAACGTCCTGACTTTC. The encoded protein is CASSAGTYSGANVLTF.

The chain is built from TRBV3-1 (or the pseudogene TRBV3-2) and TRBJ1-1; D is unresolved. Trimming left V 1 base short and J 3 bases short, with 18 bases between. The V gene's germline CDR1 is LGHDT and CDR2 YNNKEL (reference sequence). The CDR3 is made up of 17 amino acids. In DNA, the CDR3 is TGTGCCAGCAGCCAAGGTTTGGGTCGAGGCGGCCACACTGAAGCTTTCTTT. This gives the protein CASSQGLGRGGHTEAFF.

CDR3 DNA sequence: TGTGCCAGCAGCGAGGGGTCGGGTCAGGGGGTAGGCGGCTACACCTTC. This gives the protein CASSEGSGQGVGGYTF. The chain links TRBV9 to TRBJ1-2; 7 bases match TRBD1. This CDR3 has 16 residues. Germline CDR1 and CDR2: SGDLS and YYNGEE. J lost 8 bases, V lost 3 bases, and 16 bases had no gene match.

This chain joins TRBV5-1 and TRBJ2-7; possible D gene TRBD2, 6 bases. The CDR3 loop spans 14 amino acids. V was clipped by 2 bases and J by 3 bases, with 12 bases between them. Germline V CDR1 and CDR2: SGHRS, YFSETQ. DNA for the CDR3: TGCGCCAGCAGCTTCAGGGACTTCAGCTACGAGCAGTACTTC. Amino acid sequence: CASSFRDFSYEQYF.

The rearrangement uses TRBV18 and TRBJ1-1, with D hard to call. This CDR3 region has 12 residues. V shed 2 bases and J shed 10 bases, with 11 bases lying between them. Germline V CDR1 and CDR2: KGHSH, LQKENI. Written as DNA, the CDR3 is TGTGCCAGCTCACCAGAAGGTCTGAGAGCTTTCTTT. Amino acid sequence: CASSPEGLRAFF.

The genes are TRBV5-5 and TRBJ2-7; no firm D call. The V end was cut by 0 bases, the J end by 3 bases, with 7 bases between. The germline V gene encodes CDR1 SGHKS and CDR2 YYEKEE (reference sequence). The CDR3 sequence is 13 residues long. The CDR3 region has the DNA TGTGCCAGCAGCTTGGCCGATGGCTACGAGCAGTACTTC. Protein product: CASSLADGYEQYF.

The chain employs TRBV29-1 and TRBJ2-2; weak D call: TRBD2 (6 bases). Germline V gene lookup returns CDR1 SQVTM and CDR2 ANQGSEA. The CDR3 covers 14 residues. V lost 6 bases and J lost 4, with 15 bases in between. CDR3 coding DNA: TGCAGCGTCGACGTCGGAGGGATCACCGGGGAGCTGTTTTTT. Translating gives CSVDVGGITGELFF.

This chain joins TRBV7-9 and TRBJ1-6; 7 bases map to TRBD1. The CDR3 totals 17 residues. Germline CDR1 is SEHNR and CDR2 is FQNEAQ (reference sequence). The trim removed 0 bases at V and 7 bases at J, leaving 9 bases unmatched. The CDR3 nucleotides read TGTGCCAGCAGCTTAGCCCTTGGACAGGCGAAGAATTCACCCCTCCACTTT. Translating it yields CASSLALGQAKNSPLHF. Supplemented by reference TRBV7-9 and TRBJ1-6, the full variable domain reads DTGVSQNPRHKITKRGQNVTFRCDPISEHNRLYWYRQTLGQGPEFLTYFQNEAQLEKSRLLSDRFSAERPKGSFSTLEIQRTEQGDSAMYLCASSLALGQAKNSPLHFGNGTRLTVT.

The chain links TRBV19 to TRBJ2-7; D possibly corresponds to TRBD2 (6 bases). Germline CDR1 LNHDA, CDR2 SQIVND (reference sequence). V dropped 3 bases and J dropped 4 bases, with 19 bases sitting between them. This CDR3 region has 16 residues. CDR3 nucleotides: TGTGCCAGTAGTATTAGGGTGGGTCTAGCGTCGTACGAGCAGTACTTC. Encoded protein: CASSIRVGLASYEQYF.

There are a few counts of this clone. V gene TRBV2 combines with J gene TRBJ2-7; 7 bases map to TRBD1. The CDR3 loop spans 13 amino acids. The ends lost 4 bases at V and 9 bases at J; junction bases unmatched: 9. The germline V gene encodes CDR1 SNHLY and CDR2 FYNNEI. CDR3 amino acids: CASSGAEQGLQYF. As DNA, the CDR3 is TGTGCCAGCAGTGGAGCTGAACAGGGGTTGCAGTACTTC.

The chain combines TRBV11-3 with TRBJ1-6; tentative D call: TRBD1 (5 bases). Germline V gene data show CDR1 as SGHNT and CDR2 as YENEEA. The germline V and J ends were trimmed by 6 bases and 7 bases, with 16 bases remaining between them. The CDR3 extends over 15 amino acids. The CDR3 here is CASRRGQGVNSPLHF. The DNA for the CDR3 is TGTGCCAGCAGGCGTGGGCAGGGAGTGAATTCACCCCTCCACTTT.